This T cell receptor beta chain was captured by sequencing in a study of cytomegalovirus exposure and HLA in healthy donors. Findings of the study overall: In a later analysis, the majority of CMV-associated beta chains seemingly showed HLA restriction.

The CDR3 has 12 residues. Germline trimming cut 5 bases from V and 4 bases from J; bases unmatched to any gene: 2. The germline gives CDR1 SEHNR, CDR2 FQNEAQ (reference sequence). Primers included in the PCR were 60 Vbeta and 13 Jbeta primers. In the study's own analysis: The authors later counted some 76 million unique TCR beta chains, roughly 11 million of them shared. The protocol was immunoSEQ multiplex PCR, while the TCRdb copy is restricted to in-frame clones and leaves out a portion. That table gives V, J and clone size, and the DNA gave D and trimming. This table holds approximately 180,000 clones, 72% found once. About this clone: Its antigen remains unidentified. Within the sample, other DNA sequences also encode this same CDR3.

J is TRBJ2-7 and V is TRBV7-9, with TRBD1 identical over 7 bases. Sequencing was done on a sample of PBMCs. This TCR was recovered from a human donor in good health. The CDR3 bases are TGTGCCAGCAGCCTACAGGGGTACGAGCAGTACTTC. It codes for CASSLQGYEQYF.